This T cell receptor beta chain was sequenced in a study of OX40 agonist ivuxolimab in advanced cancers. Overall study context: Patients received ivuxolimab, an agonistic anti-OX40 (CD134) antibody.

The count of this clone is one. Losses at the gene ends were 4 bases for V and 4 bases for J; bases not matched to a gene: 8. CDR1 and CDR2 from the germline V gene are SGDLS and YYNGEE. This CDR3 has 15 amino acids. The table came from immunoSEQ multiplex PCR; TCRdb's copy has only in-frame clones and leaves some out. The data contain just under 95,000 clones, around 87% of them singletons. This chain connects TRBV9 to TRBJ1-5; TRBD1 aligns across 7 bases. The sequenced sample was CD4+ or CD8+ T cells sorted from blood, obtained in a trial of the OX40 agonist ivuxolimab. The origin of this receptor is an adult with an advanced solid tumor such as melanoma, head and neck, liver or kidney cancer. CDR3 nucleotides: TGTGCCAGCAGCTCAACACAGGGGATAAATCAGCCCCAGCATTTT. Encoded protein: CASSSTQGINQPQHF.